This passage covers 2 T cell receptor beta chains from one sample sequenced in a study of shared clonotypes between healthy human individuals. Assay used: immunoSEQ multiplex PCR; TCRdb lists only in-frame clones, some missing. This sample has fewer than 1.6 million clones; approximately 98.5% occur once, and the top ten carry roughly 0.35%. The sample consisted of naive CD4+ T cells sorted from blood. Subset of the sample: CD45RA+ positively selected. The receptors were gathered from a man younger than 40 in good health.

The CDR3 loop is CASSTVGELFF. CDR3 DNA: TGTGCCAGTTCTACGGTCGGGGAGCTGTTTTTT. J is TRBJ2-2 and V is TRBV6-1, with unresolved D. Deletions cut 9 bases from V and 7 bases from J, with 9 bases between. This CDR3 region has 11 residues. Germline CDR1 MNHNS, CDR2 SASEGT.

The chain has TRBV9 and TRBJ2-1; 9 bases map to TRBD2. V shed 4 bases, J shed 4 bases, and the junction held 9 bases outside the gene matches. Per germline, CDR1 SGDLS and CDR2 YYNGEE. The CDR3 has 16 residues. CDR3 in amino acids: CASSTEPTSGYNEQFF. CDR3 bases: TGTGCCAGCAGCACCGAGCCCACTAGCGGGTACAATGAGCAGTTCTTC.